The clone carrying this T cell receptor (beta chain) was seen a handful of times. Its antigen is currently unknown. These data are taken from a study of molecular identifiers for immune sequencing clone quantification. Study-wide results and caveats: Clones of above 20 RNA copies carried over 98% of effector molecules; in naive cells they carried under 1%. The study reportedly detected spiked Jurkat TCR RNA from one cell among about 970,000 naive cells.

Sorted cells numbering roughly 18,000 to 1,000,000, with 10%, 30% or 50% RNA, yielded the naive CD8 libraries. Trimming left V 6 bases short and J 2 bases short, with 11 bases between. This CDR3 spans 14 amino acids. Methods described previously, with TCR primers listed, were used for bulk TCR libraries. In TCRdb, the PCR reads were re-called with MiXCR into one record per CDR3 protein. The sample yields hundreds of thousands of distinct CDR3 sequences, 25% seen once. V is TRBV12-3 or TRBV12-4 and J is TRBJ1-5; no clear D gene. This clonotype originated in a human donor in good health. Some libraries in this study had Jurkat cell RNA spiked in. The source material was naive CD8+ T cells from blood, with Jurkat cell RNA spiked in. Specified subset: FACS-sorted CD8+CD4-CCR7+CD45RA+ naive T cells. This CDR3 is CASRSSYGNQPQHF. CDR3 DNA: TGTGCCAGCAGATCTTCCTACGGCAATCAGCCCCAGCATTTT.